This T cell receptor (beta chain) was sequenced in a study of blood T cell repertoires in COVID-19. In the source study's methods: Estimation of nucleated cell counts relied on the amplification of reference gene primers. The method was immunoSEQ multiplex PCR; TCRdb's version includes in-frame clones alone and lacks a portion of them. V, J and clone size derive from that table, while D and trimming were established from the DNA sequence. The table shows 58,000 or so clones, with 65% to 75% occurring only once. The CDR3 is 15 amino acids. Germline assignment: CDR1 MNHEY and CDR2 SVGEGT. Trimming pared 6 bases from V and 1 base from J, leaving 15 bases between.

This TCR was sampled from a woman of 80 years or more with acute or convalescent COVID-19. The sample comprised peripheral blood. The chain couples TRBV6-2 or TRBV6-3 to TRBJ1-1; tentative D call: TRBD1 (6 bases). The CDR3 coding sequence is TGTGCCAGCAGCCCAACAGGGATGGGGAACACTGAAGCTTTCTTT. Translating it yields CASSPTGMGNTEAFF.